The sequence of this TCR beta chain was determined in a study of cytomegalovirus exposure and HLA in healthy donors. Background on the study: The study's early data release held roughly 91 million unique TCRs from HLA-typed donors.

Trimming took 3 bases from V and 0 from J; bases not matched to a gene: 15. The CDR3 is 19 amino acids. The V gene's germline CDR1 is WNHNN and CDR2 SYGVQD (reference sequence). Comments on this clone: Its matching antigen is unknown.

The study, taken as a whole, reports: According to an earlier analysis, most TCR beta V segments yielded productive rearrangements about 87% or about 30% of the time.

Both 60 Vbeta primers and 13 Jbeta primers went into the PCR. TCRdb keeps only in-frame clones here, not all; method: immunoSEQ multiplex PCR. In the table there are under 200,000 clones, 75% to 80% of which are singletons. The V and J genes are TRBV10-1 and TRBJ1-2; 8 positions agree with TRBD1. The TCR comes from a woman in her forties in good health and CMV-seronegative. Sequencing was performed on PBMCs. The CDR3 protein is CASSDPGGEIAGPNYGYTF. CDR3 DNA sequence: TGCGCCAGCAGTGATCCAGGGGGCGAGATCGCCGGTCCTAACTATGGCTACACCTTC.